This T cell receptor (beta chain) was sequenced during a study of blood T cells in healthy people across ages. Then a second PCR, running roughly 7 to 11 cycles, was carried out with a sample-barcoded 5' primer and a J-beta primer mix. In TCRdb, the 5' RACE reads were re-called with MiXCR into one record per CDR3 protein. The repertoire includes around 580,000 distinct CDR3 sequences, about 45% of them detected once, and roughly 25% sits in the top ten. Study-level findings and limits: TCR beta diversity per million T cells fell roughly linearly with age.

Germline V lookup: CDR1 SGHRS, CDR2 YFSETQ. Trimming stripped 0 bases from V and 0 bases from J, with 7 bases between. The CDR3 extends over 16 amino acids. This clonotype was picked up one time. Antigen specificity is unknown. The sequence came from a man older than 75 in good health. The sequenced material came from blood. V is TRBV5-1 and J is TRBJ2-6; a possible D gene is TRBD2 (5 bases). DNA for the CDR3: TGCGCCAGCAGCTTGGCCGGGGTCTCTGGGGCCAACGTCCTGACTTTC. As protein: CASSLAGVSGANVLTF. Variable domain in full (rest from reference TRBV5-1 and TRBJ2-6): KAGVTQTPRYLIKTRGQQVTLSCSPISGHRSVSWYQQTPGQGLQFLFEYFSETQRNKGNFPGRFSGRQFSNSRSEMNVSTLELGDSALYLCASSLAGVSGANVLTFGAGSRLTVL.